This T cell receptor beta chain comes out of a study of T-cell memory formation after mild COVID-19. Whole-study context: Clustering of TCRs was largely donor specific.

MiXCR, run by TCRdb on the 5' RACE reads, gives a single entry per CDR3 protein. The sample records fewer than 200,000 distinct CDR3 sequences, approximately 17% being singletons. This clonotype was seen a handful of times. Deletions cut 5 bases from V and 1 base from J, with 15 bases between. The germline V gene has CDR1 WSHSY and CDR2 SAAADI. The CDR3 totals 16 residues. This TCR was sampled from a man aged 18 to 30 who had mild COVID-19 (a few samples of this study predate the infection). Cell type and time point are not known. The V gene is TRBV10-2, the J gene TRBJ1-5, with D possibly being TRBD1 (5 bases). Sequenced material: PBMCs or a T cell subset sorted from them (not recorded which). CDR3 loop: CASSTDRTLSNQPQHF. The CDR3 DNA reads TGCGCCAGCAGTACCGACAGAACCCTCAGCAATCAGCCCCAGCATTTT.